The 9 T cell receptor beta chains below all came from one sample that was sequenced in a study of blood T cell repertoires in COVID-19 (dated by TCRdb to the early 2020s). Libraries came from the immunoSEQ multiplex PCR assay. TCRdb took over this immuneACCESS table, retaining in-frame rearrangements with V and J assigned. Such tables are incomplete; in checked studies, under half of the missing clones stem from an unresolved V gene, and the remainder is unexplained. The sample table holds 150,000 to 200,000 clones, of which roughly 80% were seen once. The ten largest clones add up to 2% to 2.5% of the sample. Sample: peripheral blood. The receptors come from an elderly woman with acute or convalescent COVID-19.

The rearrangement uses TRBV4-2 and TRBJ1-3; D remains ambiguous. Per the germline V gene, CDR1 is LGHNA and CDR2 is YNFKEQ. V shed 0 bases and J shed 1 base, with 10 bases lying between them. This CDR3 is built from 16 residues. The CDR3 bases are TGTGCCAGCAGCCAAGATCCCTCCAGTTCTGGAAACACCATATATTTT. Translation gives CASSQDPSSSGNTIYF.

The chain couples TRBV12-3 or TRBV12-4 to TRBJ1-1; D perhaps matches TRBD1 (6 bases). This CDR3 spans 11 amino acids. Trimming removed 7 bases from V and 4 bases from J, with 7 bases in between. This CDR3 is CASKGGTEAFF. The DNA for the CDR3 is TGTGCCAGCAAAGGGGGCACTGAAGCTTTCTTT.

The chain uses TRBV19 and TRBJ1-4; D may be TRBD1 (5 bases). Trimming took off 6 bases at V and 6 bases at J, with 11 bases between the two ends. CDR3 size: 13 residues. Per the germline V gene, CDR1 is LNHDA and CDR2 is SQIVND (reference sequence). The CDR3 DNA reads TGTGCCAGTAGGAACAGGATGGATGAAAAACTGTTTTTT. Translating gives CASRNRMDEKLFF.

The chain is built from TRBV5-4 and TRBJ2-5, with a weak D call TRBD2 (5 bases). CDR1 SGHNT and CDR2 YYREEE come from the germline V gene (reference sequence). V lost 2 bases and J lost 5, with 13 bases in between. CDR3 length: 14 residues. Here the CDR3 reads CASSLGSGLETQYF. CDR3 DNA: TGTGCCAGCAGCTTAGGGTCAGGACTGGAGACCCAGTACTTC.

The rearrangement joins TRBV2 to TRBJ1-1; TRBD1 is a possible D gene (6 bases). Germline CDR1 reads SNHLY; CDR2 reads FYNNEI. Trimming pared 7 bases from V and 3 bases from J, leaving 15 bases between. This CDR3 contains 14 residues. The CDR3 spells CASTPYRVDTEAFF. DNA for the CDR3: TGTGCCAGCACCCCTTACAGGGTGGACACTGAAGCTTTCTTT.

The chain links TRBV2 to TRBJ2-7; the match to TRBD1 covers 9 bases. Trimming cost V 6 bases and J 3 bases; bases outside gene matches: 9. Germline V lookup: CDR1 SNHLY, CDR2 FYNNEI. There are 15 residues in the CDR3. CDR3 nucleotides: TGTGCCAGCAGCGCCGGGACAGGGTTAATCTACGAGCAGTACTTC. Translating gives CASSAGTGLIYEQYF.

The rearrangement uses TRBV19 and TRBJ2-3; 9 bases are a match to TRBD2. CDR1 is LNHDA and CDR2 is SQIVND in the germline V gene (reference sequence). This CDR3 comprises 15 residues. V was clipped by 9 bases and J by 6 bases; unmatched bases: 13. The DNA for the CDR3 is TGTGCCAGCCGGGGGCCTAGCGGGACGTCGGATACGCAGTATTTT. It is translated as CASRGPSGTSDTQYF. The whole variable domain, filled in from reference TRBV19 and TRBJ2-3, reads DGGITQSPKYLFRKEGQNVTLSCEQNLNHDAMYWYRQDPGQGLRLIYYSQIVNDFQKGDIAEGYSVSREKKESFPLTVTSAQKNPTAFYLCASRGPSGTSDTQYFGPGTRLTVL.

The genes are TRBV7-9 and TRBJ1-2; 12 bases are shared with TRBD1. The CDR3 is 17 amino acids. V lost 3 bases, J lost 7 bases, and 12 bases stayed unmatched. Germline V lookup: CDR1 SEHNR, CDR2 FQNEAQ (reference sequence). In DNA form, the CDR3 reads TGTGCCAGCAGCTTTGAAGGGACAGGGGGCCTGGTGCGTGGCTACACCTTC. Amino acid sequence: CASSFEGTGGLVRGYTF.

Points on this clone: The sample has other DNA sequences that encode this CDR3 too. V is TRBV5-8 and J is TRBJ1-6; weak D call: TRBD1 (5 bases). CDR1 is SGHTS, CDR2 YDEGEE, per germline. V was clipped by 0 bases and J by 10 bases, with 11 bases between them. The CDR3 sequence is 14 residues long. In DNA form, the CDR3 reads TGTGCCAGCAGCTTGGGGTCAGGGAACTCACCCCTCCACTTT. Amino acids: CASSLGSGNSPLHF.